The clone carrying this T cell receptor beta chain was seen ten or more times. As yet, its antigen is unknown. TCR beta CDR3 sequences were amplified from RNA transcripts. The primer set for the first-round RT-PCR of the TCR CDR3 was HTBI. TCRdb ran MiXCR on the multiplex PCR reads and lists one entry per CDR3 protein. The sample comprises about 560,000 distinct CDR3 sequences, around 17% of which are singletons, and about 17% rests with the top ten. This record belongs to a study of T cells in Graves' hyperthyroidism and ophthalmopathy. Study-level findings and limits: Among thyroid clonotypes expanded above 0.001, most also appeared in blood.

CDR1 and CDR2 from the germline V gene are SGHTA and FQGNSA. The CDR3 has 12 residues. Trimming shortened V by 6 bases and J by 0 bases, and 3 bases separated the two germline ends. This clonotype was sampled from a woman between 18 and 30 years old with Graves' hyperthyroidism. The chain carries TRBV7-2 and TRBJ1-5, with D hard to call. The material sequenced was blood. The DNA of the CDR3 is TGTGCCAGCAGGAATAGCAATCAGCCCCAGCATTTT. The encoded protein is CASRNSNQPQHF.